Presented here are 27 T cell receptor beta chains from one specimen sequenced in a study of blood T cells in healthy people across ages. A second PCR of 7 to 11 cycles used a sample-barcoded 5' primer and a J-beta primer mix. Each CDR3 protein gets one entry after TCRdb re-called the 5' RACE reads with MiXCR. Of roughly 1.9 million distinct CDR3 sequences detected, more than 35% appear once; the ten largest clones hold approximately 22%. The sequenced sample consisted of blood. These receptors all stem from a human donor in good health.

The chain employs TRBV7-2 and TRBJ2-5; 8 nucleotides match TRBD2. This CDR3 has 16 amino acids. Per the germline V gene, CDR1 is SGHTA and CDR2 is FQGNSA. V was pared by 1 base and J by 7 bases, with 11 bases of the junction left unmatched. The CDR3 DNA follows: TGTGCCAGCAGCTTAGATTCGGCGGGGGGCGGGGGGACCCAGTACTTC. This sequence encodes CASSLDSAGGGGTQYF.

This clonotype was seen a handful of times. The V gene is TRBV29-1, the J gene TRBJ2-5, with 8 bases matching TRBD1. Per germline, CDR1 SQVTM and CDR2 ANQGSEA. There are 14 residues in the CDR3. The J segment lost 1 base and the V segment lost 5 bases, leaving 6 bases of the junction unmatched. CDR3 in amino acids: CSVTPGGSQETQYF. CDR3 coding DNA: TGCAGCGTTACACCAGGGGGCAGCCAAGAGACCCAGTACTTC.

The chain links TRBV3-1 to TRBJ2-7; no definite D call. V lost 3 bases, J lost 2 bases, and 11 bases lay in between. Germline assignment: CDR1 LGHDT and CDR2 YNNKEL (reference sequence). CDR3 length: 14 amino acids. The CDR3 region has the DNA TGTGCCAGCAGCCAGATCAGGCCGCCCTACGAGCAGTACTTC. Amino acids: CASSQIRPPYEQYF.

The chain carries TRBV28 and TRBJ2-7, with D possibly being TRBD1 (7 bases). Per germline, CDR1 MDHEN and CDR2 SYDVKM. The V gene lost 6 bases and the J gene lost 4 bases, with 19 bases spanning the gap. The CDR3 runs 15 residues. The CDR3 DNA sequence: TGTGCCAGCAGCCACAACAGGGGAGGAGAGTACGAGCAGTACTTC. As protein: CASSHNRGGEYEQYF.

As concerns this clonotype: Just one base apart from a much larger clone, this may be a read error. This sequence joins TRBV5-1 and TRBJ2-7; possibly TRBD1 or TRBD2 for D (5 bases each). Gene TRBJ2-5 matches the end of the DNA better, so the J call may be wrong. CDR3 length: 15 residues. Germline values: CDR1 SGHRS, CDR2 YFSETQ. CDR3 sequence (DNA): TGCGCCAGCAGCCTCGCCGGGACGGAACAAGGGACCCAGTACTTC. Translating it yields CASSLAGTEQGTQYF.

This clonotype was counted many times. V and J are TRBV7-2 and TRBJ2-7; D is perhaps TRBD2 (6 bases). V lost 1 base to trimming and J lost 6 bases, with 13 bases between them. The CDR3 is 14 amino acids. The V gene's germline CDR1 is SGHTA and CDR2 FQGNSA. CDR3 coding DNA: TGTGCCAGCAGCTTAGTCTGGCAGGGAGGCGAGCAGTACTTC. Protein product: CASSLVWQGGEQYF.

The chain links TRBV7-8 to TRBJ2-7; D is uncertain. The better agreement between TRBJ2-5 and the DNA end casts doubt on the J call. The CDR3 totals 14 residues. CDR1 and CDR2 (germline): SGHVS, FQNEAQ. The CDR3: CASSFPGSVETQYF. CDR3 coding DNA: TGTGCCAGCAGCTTCCCTGGGTCGGTGGAGACCCAGTACTTC.

This clonotype was counted only a few times. V gene TRBV9 combines with J gene TRBJ1-6; D remains unclear. Germline CDR1 is SGDLS and CDR2 is YYNGEE. V was cut by 1 base and J by 2 bases, with 7 bases left in between. The CDR3 covers 15 residues. CDR3 sequence reads: CASSVSEPYNSPLHF. The DNA of the CDR3 is TGTGCCAGCAGCGTATCGGAGCCCTATAATTCACCCCTCCACTTT.

V usage is TRBV4-1 and J usage is TRBJ1-1, with 10 positions matching TRBD1. The CDR3 has 13 residues. Trimming cost V 1 base and J 11 bases; bases outside gene matches: 4. Germline CDR1 and CDR2: MGHRA and YSYEKL. CDR3 protein: CASSQGQGAKAFF. The CDR3 DNA reads as TGCGCCAGCAGCCAAGGACAGGGGGCGAAGGCTTTCTTT.

This clonotype was counted only a few times. The chain links TRBV20-1 to TRBJ1-4; the D gene is possibly TRBD1 (5 bases). The CDR3 is made up of 13 amino acids. Germline V gene sequence: CDR1 DFQATT, CDR2 SNEGSKA (reference sequence). V dropped 5 bases and J dropped 7 bases, with 14 bases sitting between them. CDR3 residues: CSAASRGGEKLFF. The CDR3 DNA reads TGCAGTGCTGCGTCGAGGGGTGGTGAAAAACTGTTTTTT.

The CDR3 protein is CASSSTTSLDMSTEAFF. CDR3 in DNA: TGTGCCAGCAGCTCGACCACATCCCTCGACATGAGCACTGAAGCTTTCTTT. V gene TRBV5-6 combines with J gene TRBJ1-1; D is unresolved. Per germline, CDR1 SGHDT and CDR2 YYEEEE. Trimming cost V 3 bases and J 4 bases, with 22 bases left between them. The CDR3 contains 17 residues. Full variable domain (remainder filled in from reference TRBV5-6 and TRBJ1-1): DAGVTQSPTHLIKTRGQQVTLRCSPKSGHDTVSWYQQALGQGPQFIFQYYEEEERQRGNFPDRFSGHQFPNYSSELNVNALLLGDSALYLCASSSTTSLDMSTEAFFGQGTRLTVV.

The V gene is TRBV4-1, the J gene TRBJ2-1; TRBD2 agrees at 10 bases. Trimming took 1 base from V and 13 from J; bases not matched to a gene: 13. In germline, CDR1 is MGHRA, CDR2 YSYEKL. The CDR3 has 16 residues. CDR3 sequence (DNA): TGCGCCAGCAGCCAAGGAGCTAGCGGGGGAGTAGAGACCCAGTTCTTC. Translation gives CASSQGASGGVETQFF.

The rearrangement uses TRBV2 and TRBJ2-3, with D uncertain. Germline CDR1 and CDR2: SNHLY and FYNNEI. The CDR3 has 14 amino acids. V lost 4 bases and J lost 0, with 8 bases in between. The CDR3 DNA reads as TGTGCCAGCAGTGGCCCCCCTAGCACAGATACGCAGTATTTT. Its protein product is CASSGPPSTDTQYF.

This clonotype was counted a few times. The rearrangement links TRBV2 to TRBJ1-2; D gene ambiguous. CDR1 and CDR2 (germline): SNHLY, FYNNEI. The CDR3 is 13 residues long. V dropped 4 bases and J dropped 8 bases, with 14 bases sitting between them. The CDR3 loop reads CASSVAGIGGYTF. The CDR3 DNA follows: TGTGCCAGCAGTGTTGCGGGGATTGGGGGCTACACCTTC.

As regards this clonotype: A junction boundary mismatches the germline segment, possibly from a read error. The rearrangement joins TRBV12-3 or TRBV12-4 to TRBJ2-3; 7 nucleotides agree with TRBD1. The CDR3 extends over 15 amino acids. The CDR3 bases are TGTGCCAGCAATTTAGGGGACAGCAGAACAGATACGCAGTATTTT. It translates to CASNLGDSRTDTQYF.

This rearrangement joins TRBV12-3 or TRBV12-4 to TRBJ2-1; 8 bases are shared with TRBD2. The V and J ends lost 7 bases and 10 bases, in that order; junction bases with no gene match: 15. The CDR3 is made up of 15 amino acids. CDR3 nucleotides: TGTGCCAGCACCTTAAACCTAGCGGGCGCTGGGGAGCAGTTCTTC. The encoded protein is CASTLNLAGAGEQFF.

Only a few counts were recorded for this clonotype. The V call is TRBV28, the J call TRBJ1-5, with TRBD1 as a possible D gene (6 bases). Germline CDR1 is MDHEN and CDR2 is SYDVKM. Trimming stripped 2 bases from V and 13 bases from J, with 9 bases between. The CDR3 is made up of 11 amino acids. CDR3 sequence reads: CASSLTGTQHF. In nucleotides, the CDR3 is TGTGCCAGCAGTTTAACCGGGACACAGCATTTT.

V gene TRBV6-5 combines with J gene TRBJ2-4; TRBD1 agrees at 7 bases. The J call may be faulty, since TRBJ2-7 better matches the DNA end. Germline-derived CDR1 and CDR2 are MNHEY and SVGAGI. The CDR3 totals 15 residues. As DNA, the CDR3 is TGTGCCAGCAGGGCAGGACAGGCCTTAATTTACGAGCAGTACTTC. Translating it yields CASRAGQALIYEQYF.

The V gene is TRBV7-2, the J gene TRBJ1-2, with 10 bases identical to TRBD1. The CDR3 contains 14 residues. The germline CDR1 and CDR2 sequences are SGHTA and FQGNSA. J was trimmed by 7 bases and V by 4 bases; bases with no gene match: 6. CDR3 nucleotides: TGTGCCAGCAGCTGGGACAGGGGAGTAGTTGGCTACACCTTC. Translated: CASSWDRGVVGYTF.

This clonotype was counted between two and nine times. This sequence joins TRBV20-1 and TRBJ2-7; D gene uncertain. Germline V CDR1 and CDR2: DFQATT, SNEGSKA (reference sequence). V lost 3 bases to trimming and J lost 3 bases, with 12 bases between them. This CDR3 spans 13 amino acids. The CDR3 DNA reads TGCAGTGCTAGGATGGCAGTAAACTACGAGCAGTACTTC. The encoded protein is CSARMAVNYEQYF.

This clonotype appeared a few times. The chain employs TRBV24-1 and TRBJ1-4; TRBD1 might be the D (6 bases). In germline, CDR1 is KGHDR, CDR2 SFDVKD. The V gene lost 6 bases and the J gene lost 2 bases, with 15 bases spanning the gap. The CDR3 is made up of 16 amino acids. CDR3 amino acids: CATSFPRGFTNEKLFF. The CDR3 bases are TGTGCCACCAGTTTTCCCAGGGGATTTACTAATGAAAAACTGTTTTTT.

The table lists this clonotype with a few counts. J is TRBJ1-5 and V is TRBV12-3 or TRBV12-4; 9 bases align to TRBD1. J lost 3 bases, V lost 5 bases, and 5 bases had no gene match. The CDR3 is made up of 15 amino acids. CDR3 sequence reads: CASSETGGINQPQHF. The CDR3 DNA follows: TGTGCCAGCAGTGAGACAGGGGGGATCAATCAGCCCCAGCATTTT.

The chain uses TRBV10-3 and TRBJ2-5, with D perhaps TRBD1 (6 bases). Germline values: CDR1 ENHRY, CDR2 SYGVKD. V lost 9 bases and J 2 bases, leaving 13 bases between the germline ends. The CDR3 covers 13 residues. The CDR3: CAIQAGAQETQYF. The CDR3 nucleotides read TGTGCCATACAAGCAGGGGCTCAAGAGACCCAGTACTTC.

This clonotype has more than one count but fewer than ten. The V call is TRBV7-9, the J call TRBJ1-6; a weak D match, TRBD1 (5 bases). Trimming took 5 bases from V and 13 from J, leaving 18 bases between them. Per germline, CDR1 SEHNR and CDR2 FQNEAQ (reference sequence). This CDR3 is 14 amino acids long. CDR3 DNA: TGTGCCAGCAGCCCCCGTGGGGGAAACGGGCCCCTCCACTTT. Encoded protein: CASSPRGGNGPLHF. The variable domain in full, with the rest retrieved from reference TRBV7-9 and TRBJ1-6, is DTGVSQNPRHKITKRGQNVTFRCDPISEHNRLYWYRQTLGQGPEFLTYFQNEAQLEKSRLLSDRFSAERPKGSFSTLEIQRTEQGDSAMYLCASSPRGGNGPLHFGNGTRLTVT.

This clonotype was seen more than once but under ten times. The V call is TRBV20-1, the J call TRBJ1-1, with 9 bases fitting TRBD1. Germline-derived CDR1 and CDR2 are DFQATT and SNEGSKA (reference sequence). The CDR3 covers 18 residues. V was pared by 0 bases and J by 1 base, with 12 bases of the junction left unmatched. CDR3 sequence reads: CSARDPLQGAAENTEAFF. CDR3 sequence (DNA): TGCAGTGCTAGAGACCCCCTACAGGGGGCCGCGGAGAACACTGAAGCTTTCTTT.

In its sample, this clonotype was seen a few times. The genes are TRBV15 and TRBJ2-6; no clear D. The CDR3 totals 16 residues. Trimming removed 8 bases from V and 0 bases from J, with 14 bases in between. Germline V lookup: CDR1 LNHNV, CDR2 YYDKDF (reference sequence). The CDR3 protein is CATGVLGISGANVLTF. CDR3 DNA sequence: TGTGCCACCGGAGTCCTAGGGATCTCTGGGGCCAACGTCCTGACTTTC.

The CDR3 sequence: CASCEDANYGYTF. As DNA, the CDR3 is TGTGCCAGCTGCGAGGATGCTAACTATGGCTACACCTTC. The rearrangement joins TRBV6-2 or TRBV6-3 to TRBJ1-2; no reliable D call. V lost 8 bases, J lost 0 bases, and 10 bases lay in between. The CDR3 is made up of 13 amino acids. The germline V gene has CDR1 MNHEY and CDR2 SVGEGT.